This is a list of T cell receptor beta chains from one sample in a study of CD8 T cells in ankylosing spondylitis. Each CDR3 protein is one row after TCRdb ran MiXCR on the 5' RACE reads. The sample has approximately 260,000 distinct CDR3 sequences, 15% to 20% seen once; the top ten hold approximately 33%. What was sequenced was blood, either unsorted or a sorted T cell fraction (not recorded which). The receptors here all came from a male donor with ankylosing spondylitis or in good health (not recorded which). CDR3s include the opening cysteine and the closing phenylalanine or tryptophan. A D gene is named only where the DNA matches it firmly. Clone size is stated in some rows and not others, as once, few, many or a class when expanded.

D	size	V	length	J	CDR3	DNA
.	few	TRBV6-5	14	TRBJ2-3	CASSYGSRGDTQYF	TGTGCCAGCAGTTACGGCTCCAGGGGAGATACGCAGTATTTT
TRBD2	few	TRBV7-9	15	TRBJ2-7	CASSLSGGSLHEQYF	TGTGCCAGCAGCTTAAGTGGCGGGAGTCTGCACGAGCAGTACTTC
.	many	TRBV29-1	13	TRBJ2-1	CSVSDVSYNEQFF	TGCAGCGTTTCGGACGTCTCCTACAATGAGCAGTTCTTC
TRBD1	few	TRBV4-3	16	TRBJ2-7	CASSQDYGRGPYEQYF	TGCGCCAGCAGCCAAGATTATGGCAGGGGGCCATACGAGCAGTACTTC
.	few	TRBV6-1	16	TRBJ2-1	CASSTKGRKWTNEQFF	TGTGCCAGCAGTACCAAGGGTCGCAAATGGACAAATGAGCAGTTCTTC
TRBD2	.	TRBV7-8	15	TRBJ2-5	CASSLLGAGAETQYF	TGTGCCAGCAGCTTATTAGGTGCGGGAGCCGAGACCCAGTACTTC
.	.	TRBV4-3	16	TRBJ2-6	CASSQDSLAGANVLTF	TGCGCCAGCAGCCAAGATTCGCTAGCTGGGGCCAACGTCCTGACTTTC
TRBD2	.	TRBV29-1	14	TRBJ2-1	CSVEPSGVYNEQFF	TGCAGCGTTGAACCTAGCGGGGTCTACAATGAGCAGTTCTTC
TRBD1	.	TRBV4-1	14	TRBJ2-3	CASGPGQGTDTQYF	TGCGCCAGCGGGCCGGGACAGGGGACAGATACGCAGTATTTT
.	once	TRBV11-1	17	TRBJ2-3	CASSFITVAALGDTQYF	TGTGCCAGCAGCTTCATAACAGTGGCGGCCCTCGGCGATACGCAGTATTTT
.	many	TRBV3-1	14	TRBJ2-5	CASSQDDVVETQYF	TGTGCCAGCAGCCAAGATGATGTGGTAGAGACCCAGTACTTC
TRBD2	few	TRBV29-1	14	TRBJ2-1	CSVEGGLADNEQFF	TGCAGCGTTGAAGGGGGACTAGCGGACAATGAGCAGTTCTTC
TRBD1	.	TRBV6-5	15	TRBJ1-5	CASISGTGSNQPQHF	TGTGCCAGCATTAGTGGGACAGGGAGCAATCAGCCCCAGCATTTT
.	.	TRBV29-1	15	TRBJ2-7	CSVEAKQSAKYEQYF	TGCAGCGTTGAGGCCAAACAGTCCGCTAAGTACGAGCAGTACTTC
TRBD1	few	TRBV5-5	15	TRBJ2-7	CASSLEGTDYYEQYF	TGTGCCAGCAGCTTGGAGGGGACAGATTACTACGAGCAGTACTTC
.	few	TRBV5-1	16	TRBJ2-3	CASSPGFGSEWDTQYF	TGCGCCAGCAGCCCGGGGTTCGGGTCTGAATGGGATACGCAGTATTTT
.	.	TRBV11-1	15	TRBJ2-7	CASSLLGASSYEQYF	TGTGCCAGCAGCCTGCTAGGGGCCAGCTCCTACGAGCAGTACTTC
TRBD2	many	TRBV4-1	19	TRBJ2-1	CASSRGRQWTSDSYNEQFF	TGCGCCAGCAGCCGAGGGCGACAGTGGACTAGCGACTCCTACAATGAGCAGTTCTTC
.	.	TRBV19	15	TRBJ2-1	CASSIVPGAYNEQFF	TGTGCCAGTAGTATAGTTCCTGGGGCCTACAATGAGCAGTTCTTC
.	.	TRBV30	14	TRBJ1-5	CAWSAGQFNQPQHF	TGTGCCTGGAGTGCAGGACAGTTCAATCAGCCCCAGCATTTT
.	.	TRBV9	13	TRBJ2-2	CASSAWVTGELFF	TGTGCCAGCAGCGCGTGGGTTACCGGGGAGCTGTTTTTT
.	many	TRBV20-1	17	TRBJ2-7	CSARGPLAGVKSYEQYF	TGCAGTGCTAGGGGGCCCCTAGCAGGTGTAAAAAGCTACGAGCAGTACTTC
.	few	TRBV30	12	TRBJ1-1	CAWGSGATEAFF	TGTGCCTGGGGGTCGGGGGCAACTGAAGCTTTCTTT
TRBD1	.	TRBV6-5	16	TRBJ1-2	CASSLTPGQGAYGYTF	TGTGCCAGCAGTTTAACGCCGGGACAGGGGGCGTATGGCTACACCTTC
TRBD2	.	TRBV7-9	17	TRBJ2-7	CASTPGLAGGFNYEQYF	TGTGCCAGCACTCCGGGACTAGCGGGAGGGTTCAACTACGAGCAGTACTTC
.	.	TRBV28	15	TRBJ2-3	CASSSLVAPTDTQYF	TGTGCCAGCAGTTCCCTAGTGGCACCCACAGATACGCAGTATTTT
.	few	TRBV5-1	14	TRBJ2-1	CASSLGVGENEQFF	TGCGCCAGCAGCTTGGGAGTGGGAGAGAATGAGCAGTTCTTC
TRBD2	few	TRBV20-1	15	TRBJ2-3	CSARGSGDSTDTQYF	TGCAGTGCTAGGGGTAGCGGGGATAGCACAGATACGCAGTATTTT
TRBD2	few	TRBV29-1	13	TRBJ2-7	CSVQSGSSYEQYF	TGCAGCGTTCAGAGCGGGAGCTCCTACGAGCAGTACTTC
.	.	TRBV6-2/TRBV6-3	15	TRBJ2-7	CASSYSSGVGYEQYF	TGTGCCAGCAGTTACTCGTCGGGAGTCGGGTACGAGCAGTACTTC
.	.	TRBV20-1	16	TRBJ2-3	CSARGQEERAPDTQYF	TGCAGTGCTAGAGGCCAGGAGGAGAGGGCGCCGGATACGCAGTATTTT
.	.	TRBV7-2	13	TRBJ2-1	CASSYLGNNEQFF	TGTGCCAGCAGTTATTTAGGGAACAATGAACAGTTCTTC
.	.	TRBV11-2	15	TRBJ2-1	CASSFRRSSYNEQFF	TGTGCCAGCAGCTTCCGGCGGAGCTCCTACAATGAGCAGTTCTTC
.	few	TRBV6-5	14	TRBJ2-5	CASSYSKGEETQYF	TGTGCCAGCAGTTACTCGAAGGGAGAAGAGACCCAGTACTTC
.	.	TRBV7-9	13	TRBJ2-7	CASSPWGSYEQYF	TGTGCCAGCAGCCCCTGGGGCTCCTACGAGCAGTACTTC
.	.	TRBV20-1	13	TRBJ1-3	CSARKGTENTIYF	TGCAGTGCTAGAAAGGGGACGGAAAACACCATATATTTT
TRBD2	.	TRBV9	17	TRBJ2-7	CASSDNRGRATIGEQYF	TGTGCCAGCAGCGACAACCGAGGGAGGGCCACTATAGGCGAGCAGTACTTC
.	.	TRBV4-1	15	TRBJ1-6	CASSQVGPYNSPLHF	TGCGCCAGCAGCCAAGTAGGGCCTTATAATTCACCCCTCCACTTT
.	.	TRBV4-1	13	TRBJ2-5	CASSRIGGETQYF	TGCGCCAGCAGCCGAATTGGGGGGGAGACCCAGTACTTC
.	many	TRBV20-1	14	TRBJ1-1	CSAMSPGVNTEAFF	TGCAGTGCTATGAGTCCCGGGGTGAACACTGAAGCTTTCTTT
TRBD1	.	TRBV7-8	15	TRBJ1-5	CASSLTGGTSQPQHF	TGTGCCAGCAGCTTAACAGGGGGCACGAGTCAGCCCCAGCATTTT
.	few	TRBV11-2	16	TRBJ1-3	CASSRLATSSGNTIYF	TGTGCCAGCAGCCGCCTCGCGACAAGCTCTGGAAACACCATATATTTT